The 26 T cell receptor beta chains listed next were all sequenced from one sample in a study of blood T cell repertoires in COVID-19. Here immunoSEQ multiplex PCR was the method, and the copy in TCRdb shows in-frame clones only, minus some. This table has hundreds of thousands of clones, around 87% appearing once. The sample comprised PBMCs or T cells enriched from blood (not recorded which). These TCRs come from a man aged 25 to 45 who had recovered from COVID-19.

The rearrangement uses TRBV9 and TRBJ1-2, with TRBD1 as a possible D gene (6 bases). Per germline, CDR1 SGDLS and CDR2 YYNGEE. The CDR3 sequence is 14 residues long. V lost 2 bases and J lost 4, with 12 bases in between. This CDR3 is CASSVGGEAYGYTF. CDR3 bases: TGTGCCAGCAGCGTTGGGGGCGAGGCCTATGGCTACACCTTC.

The CDR3 DNA reads as TGCAGCGTTCGAAGGAGTATTGAGCAGTTCTTC. Its protein is CSVRRSIEQFF. The genes are TRBV29-1 and TRBJ2-1, with unresolved D. V was shortened by 5 bases and J by 9 bases, with 11 bases between the two germline ends. The CDR3 has 11 amino acids. Germline loops: CDR1 SQVTM, CDR2 ANQGSEA.

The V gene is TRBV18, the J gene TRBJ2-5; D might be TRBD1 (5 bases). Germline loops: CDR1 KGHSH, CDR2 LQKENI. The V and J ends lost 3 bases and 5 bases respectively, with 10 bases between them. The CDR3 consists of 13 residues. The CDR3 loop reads CASSPGKGETQYF. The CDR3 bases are TGTGCCAGCTCACCGGGGAAGGGGGAGACCCAGTACTTC.

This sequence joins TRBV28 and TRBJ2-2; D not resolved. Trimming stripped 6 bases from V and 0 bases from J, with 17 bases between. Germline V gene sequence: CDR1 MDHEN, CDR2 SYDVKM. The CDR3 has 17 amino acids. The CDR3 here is CASSPQVPNPNTGELFF. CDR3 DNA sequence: TGTGCCAGCAGCCCCCAGGTCCCCAATCCGAACACCGGGGAGCTGTTTTTT.

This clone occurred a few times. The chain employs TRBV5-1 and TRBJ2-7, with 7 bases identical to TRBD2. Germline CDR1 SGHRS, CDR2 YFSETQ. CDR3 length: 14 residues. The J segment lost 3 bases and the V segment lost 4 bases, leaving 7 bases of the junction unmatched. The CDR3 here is CASSRTVAGYEQYF. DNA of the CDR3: TGCGCCAGCAGCCGGACCGTAGCGGGCTACGAGCAGTACTTC.

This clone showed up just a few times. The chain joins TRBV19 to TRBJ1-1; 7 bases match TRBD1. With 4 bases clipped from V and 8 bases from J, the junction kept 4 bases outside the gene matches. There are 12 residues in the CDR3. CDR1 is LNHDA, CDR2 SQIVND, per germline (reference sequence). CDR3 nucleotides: TGTGCCAGTAGTAAAAACAGGGGCGAAGCTTTCTTT. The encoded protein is CASSKNRGEAFF.

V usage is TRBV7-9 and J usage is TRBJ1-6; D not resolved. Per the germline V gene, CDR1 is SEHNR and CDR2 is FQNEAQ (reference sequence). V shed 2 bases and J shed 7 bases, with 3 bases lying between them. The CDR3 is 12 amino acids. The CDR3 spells CASSLSNSPLHF. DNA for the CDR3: TGTGCCAGCAGCTTAAGCAATTCACCCCTCCACTTT.

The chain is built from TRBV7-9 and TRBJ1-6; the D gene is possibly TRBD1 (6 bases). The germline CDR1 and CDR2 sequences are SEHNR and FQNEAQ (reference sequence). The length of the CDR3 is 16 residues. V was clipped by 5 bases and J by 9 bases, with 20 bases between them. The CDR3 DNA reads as TGTGCCAGCAGCGGGACGGGACACCGGCTAGTTTCACCCCTCCACTTT. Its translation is CASSGTGHRLVSPLHF.

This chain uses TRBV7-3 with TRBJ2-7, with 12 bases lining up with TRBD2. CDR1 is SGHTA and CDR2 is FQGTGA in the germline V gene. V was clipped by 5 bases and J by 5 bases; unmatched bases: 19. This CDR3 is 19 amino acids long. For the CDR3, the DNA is TGTGCCAGCAGCCCCTTCGGGACTAGCGGGCAACCCCCAAACGACGAGCAGTACTTC. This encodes CASSPFGTSGQPPNDEQYF.

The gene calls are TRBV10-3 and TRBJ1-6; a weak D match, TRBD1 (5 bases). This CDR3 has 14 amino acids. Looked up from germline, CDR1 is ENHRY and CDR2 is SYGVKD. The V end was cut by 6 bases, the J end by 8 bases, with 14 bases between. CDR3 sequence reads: CAIRGQDIHSPLHF. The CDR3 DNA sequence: TGTGCCATCAGGGGGCAGGATATCCATTCACCCCTCCACTTT.

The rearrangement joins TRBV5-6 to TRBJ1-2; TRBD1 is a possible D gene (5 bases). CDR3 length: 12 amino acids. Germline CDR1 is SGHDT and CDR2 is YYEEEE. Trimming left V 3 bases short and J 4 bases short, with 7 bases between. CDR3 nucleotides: TGTGCCAGCAGCTCCGGGGGCTATGGCTACACCTTC. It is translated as CASSSGGYGYTF.

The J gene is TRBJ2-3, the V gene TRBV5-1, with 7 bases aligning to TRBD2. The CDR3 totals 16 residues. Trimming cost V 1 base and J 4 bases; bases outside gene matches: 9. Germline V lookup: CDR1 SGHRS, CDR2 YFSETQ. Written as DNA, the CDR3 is TGCGCCAGCAGCTTGCAGAAGCGGGAAGGGGCAGATACGCAGTATTTT. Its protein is CASSLQKREGADTQYF.

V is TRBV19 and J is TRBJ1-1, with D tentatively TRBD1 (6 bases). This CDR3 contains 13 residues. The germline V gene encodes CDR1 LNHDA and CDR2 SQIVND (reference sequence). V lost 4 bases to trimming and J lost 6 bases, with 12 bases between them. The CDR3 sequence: CASSSRGVPEAFF. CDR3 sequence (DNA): TGTGCCAGTAGTAGCAGGGGCGTGCCTGAAGCTTTCTTT.

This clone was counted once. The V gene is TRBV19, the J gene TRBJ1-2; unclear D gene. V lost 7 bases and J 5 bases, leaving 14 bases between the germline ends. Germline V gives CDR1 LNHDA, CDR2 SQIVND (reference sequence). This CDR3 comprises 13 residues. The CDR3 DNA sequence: TGTGCCAGTACTAACCCCCTTAGATATGGCTACACCTTC. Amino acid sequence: CASTNPLRYGYTF.

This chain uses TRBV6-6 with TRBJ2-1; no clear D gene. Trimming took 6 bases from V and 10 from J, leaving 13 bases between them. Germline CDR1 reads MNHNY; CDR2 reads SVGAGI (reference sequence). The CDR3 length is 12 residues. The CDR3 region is CASSNERAEQFF. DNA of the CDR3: TGTGCCAGCAGCAACGAGAGAGCCGAGCAGTTCTTC.

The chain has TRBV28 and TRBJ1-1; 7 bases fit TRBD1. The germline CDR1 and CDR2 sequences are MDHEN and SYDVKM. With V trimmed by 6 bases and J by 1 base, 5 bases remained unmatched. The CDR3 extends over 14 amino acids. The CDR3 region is CASSIRGRNTEAFF. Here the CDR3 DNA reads TGTGCCAGCAGCATCAGGGGGAGGAACACTGAAGCTTTCTTT.

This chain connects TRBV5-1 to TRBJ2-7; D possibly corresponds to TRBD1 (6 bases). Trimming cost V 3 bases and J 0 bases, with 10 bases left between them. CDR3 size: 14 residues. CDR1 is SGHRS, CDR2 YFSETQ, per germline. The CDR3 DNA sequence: TGCGCCAGCAGCTCATTGACAGGCTCCTACGAGCAGTACTTC. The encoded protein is CASSSLTGSYEQYF.

The CDR3 here is CASSSNRGQGEKLFF. In DNA form, the CDR3 reads TGTGCCAGCAGTTCCAACAGGGGGCAAGGTGAAAAACTGTTTTTT. The rearrangement links TRBV27 to TRBJ1-4; 9 bases are a match to TRBD1. The germline V gene has CDR1 MNHEY and CDR2 SMNVEV (reference sequence). V shed 4 bases and J 7 bases; nucleotides not matched to a gene: 7. CDR3 length: 15 residues.

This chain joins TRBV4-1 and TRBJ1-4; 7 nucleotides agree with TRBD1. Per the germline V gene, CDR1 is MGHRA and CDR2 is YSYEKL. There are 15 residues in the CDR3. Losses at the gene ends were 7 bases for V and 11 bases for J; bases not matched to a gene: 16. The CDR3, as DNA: TGCGCCAGCACCTCTCGACAGGGATTAACGTATAAACTGTTTTTT. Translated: CASTSRQGLTYKLFF.

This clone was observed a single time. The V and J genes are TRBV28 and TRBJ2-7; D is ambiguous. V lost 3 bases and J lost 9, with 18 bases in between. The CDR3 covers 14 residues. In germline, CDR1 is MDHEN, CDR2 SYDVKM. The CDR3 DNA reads TGTGCCAGCAGTTTGGCCGAACCGACGCGCGGGCAGTACTTC. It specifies CASSLAEPTRGQYF.

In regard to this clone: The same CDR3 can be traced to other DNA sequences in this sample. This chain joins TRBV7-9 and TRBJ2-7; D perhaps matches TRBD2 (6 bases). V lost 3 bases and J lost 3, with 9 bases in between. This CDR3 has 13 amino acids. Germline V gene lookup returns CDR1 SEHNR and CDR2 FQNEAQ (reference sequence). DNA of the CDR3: TGTGCCAGCAGCTTGGGAGGCGGCTACGAGCAGTACTTC. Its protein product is CASSLGGGYEQYF.

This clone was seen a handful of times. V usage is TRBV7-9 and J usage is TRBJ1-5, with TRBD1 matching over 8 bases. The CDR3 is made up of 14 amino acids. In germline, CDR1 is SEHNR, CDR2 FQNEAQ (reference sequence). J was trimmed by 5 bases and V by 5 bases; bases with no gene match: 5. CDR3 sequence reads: CASSPDRADQPQHF. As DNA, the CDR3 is TGTGCCAGCAGCCCGGACAGGGCGGATCAGCCCCAGCATTTT.

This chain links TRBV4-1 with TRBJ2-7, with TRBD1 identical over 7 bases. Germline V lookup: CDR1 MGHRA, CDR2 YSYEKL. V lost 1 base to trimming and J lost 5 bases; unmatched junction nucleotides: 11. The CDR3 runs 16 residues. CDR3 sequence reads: CASSQVNLRGRDEQYF. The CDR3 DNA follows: TGCGCCAGCAGCCAAGTGAACTTGAGGGGGCGCGACGAGCAGTACTTC.

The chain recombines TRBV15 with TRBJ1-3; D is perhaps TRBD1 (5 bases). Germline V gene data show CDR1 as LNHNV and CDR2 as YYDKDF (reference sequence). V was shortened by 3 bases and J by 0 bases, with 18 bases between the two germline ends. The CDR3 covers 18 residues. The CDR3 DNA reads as TGTGCCACCAGCAGCCTTCCCAGGACACGCCACTCTGGAAACACCATATATTTT. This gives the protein CATSSLPRTRHSGNTIYF.

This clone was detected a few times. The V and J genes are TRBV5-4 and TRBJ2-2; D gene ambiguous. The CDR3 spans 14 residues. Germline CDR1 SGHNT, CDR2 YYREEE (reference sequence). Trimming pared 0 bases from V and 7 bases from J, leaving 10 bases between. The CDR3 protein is CASSLALTDGELFF. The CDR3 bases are TGTGCCAGCAGCTTGGCTCTAACCGACGGGGAGCTGTTTTTT. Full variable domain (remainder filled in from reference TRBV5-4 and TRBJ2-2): ETGVTQSPTHLIKTRGQQVTLRCSSQSGHNTVSWYQQALGQGPQFIFQYYREEENGRGNFPPRFSGLQFPNYSSELNVNALELDDSALYLCASSLALTDGELFFGEGSRLTVL.

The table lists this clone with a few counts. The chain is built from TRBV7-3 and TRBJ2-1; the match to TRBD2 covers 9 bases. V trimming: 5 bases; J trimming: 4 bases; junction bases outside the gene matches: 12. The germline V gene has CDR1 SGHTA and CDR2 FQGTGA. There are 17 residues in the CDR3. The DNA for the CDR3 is TGTGCCAGCAGCCCGCGATCAGCTAGCGGGGATTACAATGAGCAGTTCTTC. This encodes CASSPRSASGDYNEQFF.